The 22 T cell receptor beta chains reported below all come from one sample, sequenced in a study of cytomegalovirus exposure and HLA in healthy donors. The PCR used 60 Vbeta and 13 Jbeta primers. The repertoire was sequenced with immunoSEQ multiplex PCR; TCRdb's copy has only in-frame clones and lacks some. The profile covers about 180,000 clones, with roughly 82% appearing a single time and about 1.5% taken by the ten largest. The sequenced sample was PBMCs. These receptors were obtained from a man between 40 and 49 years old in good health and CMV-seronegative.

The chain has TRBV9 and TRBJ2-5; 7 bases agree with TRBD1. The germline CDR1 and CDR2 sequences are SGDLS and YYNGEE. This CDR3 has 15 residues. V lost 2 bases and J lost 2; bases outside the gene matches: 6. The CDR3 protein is CASSVAGGDQETQYF. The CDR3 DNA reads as TGTGCCAGCAGCGTCGCAGGGGGTGATCAAGAGACCCAGTACTTC. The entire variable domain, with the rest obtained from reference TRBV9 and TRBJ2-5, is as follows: DSGVTQTPKHLITATGQRVTLRCSPRSGDLSVYWYQQSLDQGLQFLIQYYNGEERAKGNILERFSAQQFPDLHSELNLSSLELGDSALYFCASSVAGGDQETQYFGPGTRLLVL.

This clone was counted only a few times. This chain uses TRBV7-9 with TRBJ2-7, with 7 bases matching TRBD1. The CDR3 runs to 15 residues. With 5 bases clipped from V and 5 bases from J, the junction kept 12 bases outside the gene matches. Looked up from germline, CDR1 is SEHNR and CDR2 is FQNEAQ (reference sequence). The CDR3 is CASSPRVDRAHEQYF. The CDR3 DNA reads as TGTGCCAGCAGCCCGAGAGTTGACAGGGCTCACGAGCAGTACTTC. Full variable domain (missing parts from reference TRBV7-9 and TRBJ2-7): DTGVSQNPRHKITKRGQNVTFRCDPISEHNRLYWYRQTLGQGPEFLTYFQNEAQLEKSRLLSDRFSAERPKGSFSTLEIQRTEQGDSAMYLCASSPRVDRAHEQYFGPGTRLTVT.

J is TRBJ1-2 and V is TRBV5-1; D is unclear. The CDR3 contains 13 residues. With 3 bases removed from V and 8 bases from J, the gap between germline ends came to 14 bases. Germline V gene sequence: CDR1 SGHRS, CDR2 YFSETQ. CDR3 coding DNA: TGCGCCAGCAGCTCCAAAATCGGGTTGGGCTACACCTTC. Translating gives CASSSKIGLGYTF.

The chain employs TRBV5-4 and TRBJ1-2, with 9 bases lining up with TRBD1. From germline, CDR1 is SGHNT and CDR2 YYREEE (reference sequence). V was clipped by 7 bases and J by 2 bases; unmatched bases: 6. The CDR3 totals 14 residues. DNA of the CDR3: TGTGCCAGCGGGGGACAGGGAAGGAACTATGGCTACACCTTC. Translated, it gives CASGGQGRNYGYTF. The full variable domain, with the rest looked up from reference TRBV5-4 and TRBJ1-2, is ETGVTQSPTHLIKTRGQQVTLRCSSQSGHNTVSWYQQALGQGPQFIFQYYREEENGRGNFPPRFSGLQFPNYSSELNVNALELDDSALYLCASGGQGRNYGYTFGSGTRLTVV.

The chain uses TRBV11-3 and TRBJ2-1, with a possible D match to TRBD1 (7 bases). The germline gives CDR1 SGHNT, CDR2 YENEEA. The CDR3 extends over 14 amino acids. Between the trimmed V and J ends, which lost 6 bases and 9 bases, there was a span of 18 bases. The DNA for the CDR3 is TGTGCCAGCAGTCAAGGATCAGGGGGGACTGAGCAGTTCTTC. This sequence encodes CASSQGSGGTEQFF.

CDR3 amino acids: CASSPGDWRGQETQYF. The DNA for the CDR3 is TGCGCCAGCAGCCCAGGTGATTGGAGGGGCCAAGAGACCCAGTACTTC. The genes are TRBV5-1 and TRBJ2-5; D might be TRBD2 (6 bases). The CDR3 runs 16 residues. V was shortened by 4 bases and J by 1 base, with 17 bases between the two germline ends. CDR1 and CDR2 from the germline V gene are SGHRS and YFSETQ.

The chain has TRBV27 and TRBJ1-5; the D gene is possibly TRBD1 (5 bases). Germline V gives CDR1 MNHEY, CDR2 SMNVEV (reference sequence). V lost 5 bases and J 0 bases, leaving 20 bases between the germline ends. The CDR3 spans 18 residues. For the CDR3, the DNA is TGTGCCAGCAGTGGGGAACAGGATTCGATTTATAGCAATCAGCCCCAGCATTTT. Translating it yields CASSGEQDSIYSNQPQHF.

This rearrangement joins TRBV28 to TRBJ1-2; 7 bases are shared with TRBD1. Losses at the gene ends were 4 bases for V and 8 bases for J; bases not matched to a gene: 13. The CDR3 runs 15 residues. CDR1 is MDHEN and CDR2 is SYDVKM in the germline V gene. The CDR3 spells CASSSTDGRRGGYTF. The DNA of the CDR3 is TGTGCCAGCAGTTCGACCGACGGTCGCAGGGGGGGCTACACCTTC.

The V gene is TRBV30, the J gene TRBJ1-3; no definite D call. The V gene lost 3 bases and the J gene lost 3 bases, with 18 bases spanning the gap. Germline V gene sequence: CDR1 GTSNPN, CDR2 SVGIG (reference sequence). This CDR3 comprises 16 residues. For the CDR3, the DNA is TGTGCCTGGAGCCCTATGCGGGGTTTCGGTGGAAACACCATATATTTT. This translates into CAWSPMRGFGGNTIYF.

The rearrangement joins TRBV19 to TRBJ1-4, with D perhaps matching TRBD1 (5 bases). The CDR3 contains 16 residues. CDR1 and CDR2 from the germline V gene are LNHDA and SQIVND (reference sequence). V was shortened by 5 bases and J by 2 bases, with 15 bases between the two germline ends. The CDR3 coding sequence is TGTGCCAGTAGTTCGCCCCGGGGGTCTACTAATGAAAAACTGTTTTTT. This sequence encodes CASSSPRGSTNEKLFF.

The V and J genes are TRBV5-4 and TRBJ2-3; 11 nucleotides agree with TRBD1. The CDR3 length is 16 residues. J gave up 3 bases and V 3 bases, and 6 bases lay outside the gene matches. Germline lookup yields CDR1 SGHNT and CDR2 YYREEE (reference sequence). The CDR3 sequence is CASSYPGQGVTDTQYF. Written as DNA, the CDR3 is TGTGCCAGCAGCTACCCGGGACAGGGGGTAACAGATACGCAGTATTTT.

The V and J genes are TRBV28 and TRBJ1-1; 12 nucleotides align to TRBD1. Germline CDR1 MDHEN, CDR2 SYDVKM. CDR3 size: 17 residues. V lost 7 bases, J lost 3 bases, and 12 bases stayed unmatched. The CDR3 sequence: CASTPPGTGGTYTEAFF. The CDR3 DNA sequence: TGTGCCAGCACGCCTCCCGGGACAGGGGGCACGTACACTGAAGCTTTCTTT. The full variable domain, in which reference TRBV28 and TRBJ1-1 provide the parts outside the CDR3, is DVKVTQSSRYLVKRTGEKVFLECVQDMDHENMFWYRQDPGLGLRLIYFSYDVKMKEKGDIPEGYSVSREKKERFSLILESASTNQTSMYLCASTPPGTGGTYTEAFFGQGTRLTVV.

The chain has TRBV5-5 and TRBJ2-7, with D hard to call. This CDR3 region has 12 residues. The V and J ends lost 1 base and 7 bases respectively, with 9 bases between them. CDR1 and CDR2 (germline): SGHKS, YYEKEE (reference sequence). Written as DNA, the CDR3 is TGTGCCAGCAGCTTGCTCGAGAAGGAGCAGTACTTC. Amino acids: CASSLLEKEQYF.

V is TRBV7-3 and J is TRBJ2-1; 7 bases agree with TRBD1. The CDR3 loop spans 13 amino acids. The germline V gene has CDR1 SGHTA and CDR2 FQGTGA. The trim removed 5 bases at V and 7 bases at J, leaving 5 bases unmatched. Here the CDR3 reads CASSPGGLNEQFF. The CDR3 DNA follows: TGTGCCAGCAGCCCAGGGGGATTAAATGAGCAGTTCTTC.

The CDR3 spells CASSRDYGYTF. CDR3 DNA: TGTGCCAGCAGCCGAGACTATGGCTACACCTTC. V and J are TRBV28 and TRBJ1-2, with D unclear. Per germline, CDR1 MDHEN and CDR2 SYDVKM. V gave up 6 bases and J gave up 3 bases, with 5 bases separating them. There are 11 residues in the CDR3.

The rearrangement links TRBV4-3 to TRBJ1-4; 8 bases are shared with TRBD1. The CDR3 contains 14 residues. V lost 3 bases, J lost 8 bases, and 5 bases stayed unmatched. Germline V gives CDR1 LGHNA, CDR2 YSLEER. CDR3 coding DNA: TGCGCCAGCAGCCAGGACAGGGTGTGGGAAAAACTGTTTTTT. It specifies CASSQDRVWEKLFF.

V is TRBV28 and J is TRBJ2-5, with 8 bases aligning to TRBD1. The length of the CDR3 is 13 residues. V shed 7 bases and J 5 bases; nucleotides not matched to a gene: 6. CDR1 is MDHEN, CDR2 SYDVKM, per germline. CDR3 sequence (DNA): TGTGCCAGCAAGCAGGGGGCAAGGGAGACCCAGTACTTC. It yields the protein CASKQGARETQYF. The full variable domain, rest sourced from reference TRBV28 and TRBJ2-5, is DVKVTQSSRYLVKRTGEKVFLECVQDMDHENMFWYRQDPGLGLRLIYFSYDVKMKEKGDIPEGYSVSREKKERFSLILESASTNQTSMYLCASKQGARETQYFGPGTRLLVL.

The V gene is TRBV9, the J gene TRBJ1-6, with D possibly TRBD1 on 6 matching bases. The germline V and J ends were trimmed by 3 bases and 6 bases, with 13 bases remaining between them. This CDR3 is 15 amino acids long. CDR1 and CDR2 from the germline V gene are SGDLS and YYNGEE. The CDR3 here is CASSGTAGVNSPLHF. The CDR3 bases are TGTGCCAGCAGCGGGACAGCGGGAGTTAATTCACCCCTCCACTTT. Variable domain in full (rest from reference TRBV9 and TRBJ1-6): DSGVTQTPKHLITATGQRVTLRCSPRSGDLSVYWYQQSLDQGLQFLIQYYNGEERAKGNILERFSAQQFPDLHSELNLSSLELGDSALYFCASSGTAGVNSPLHFGNGTRLTVT.

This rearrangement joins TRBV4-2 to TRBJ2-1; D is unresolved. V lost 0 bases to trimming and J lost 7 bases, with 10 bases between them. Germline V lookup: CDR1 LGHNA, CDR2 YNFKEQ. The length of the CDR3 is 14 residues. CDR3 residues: CASSQERLANEQFF. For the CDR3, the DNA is TGTGCCAGCAGCCAAGAGAGGCTCGCGAATGAGCAGTTCTTC.

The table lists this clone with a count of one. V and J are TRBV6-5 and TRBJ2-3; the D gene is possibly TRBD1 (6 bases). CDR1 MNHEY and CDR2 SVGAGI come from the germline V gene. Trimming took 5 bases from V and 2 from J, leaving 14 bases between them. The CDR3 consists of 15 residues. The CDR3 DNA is TGTGCCAGCAGTGTGGGACAACCCCTCACAGATACGCAGTATTTT. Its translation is CASSVGQPLTDTQYF.

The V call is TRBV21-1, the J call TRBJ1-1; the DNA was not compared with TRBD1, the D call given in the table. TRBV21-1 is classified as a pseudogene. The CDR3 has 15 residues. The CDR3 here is CASGGRGRSNTEAFF. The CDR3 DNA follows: TGTGCCAGCGGGGGCAGGGGGCGTTCCAACACTGAAGCTTTCTTT.

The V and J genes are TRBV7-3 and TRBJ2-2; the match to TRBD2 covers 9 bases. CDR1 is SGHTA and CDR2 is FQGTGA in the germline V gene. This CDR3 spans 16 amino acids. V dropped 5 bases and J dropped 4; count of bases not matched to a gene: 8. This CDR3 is CASSDEGAGGTGELFF. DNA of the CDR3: TGTGCCAGCAGCGACGAGGGAGCGGGGGGCACCGGGGAGCTGTTTTTT. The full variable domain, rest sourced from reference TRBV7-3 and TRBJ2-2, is GAGVSQTPSNKVTEKGKYVELRCDPISGHTALYWYRQSLGQGPEFLIYFQGTGAADDSGLPNDRFFAVRPEGSVSTLKIQRTERGDSAVYLCASSDEGAGGTGELFFGEGSRLTVL.